Listed below are T cell receptor beta chains from one sample, sequenced in a study of T cells in Graves' hyperthyroidism and ophthalmopathy. TCRdb re-called the multiplex PCR reads through MiXCR, storing one row per CDR3 protein. The top ten hold around 7.7% of the sample, which has approximately 500,000 distinct CDR3 sequences, approximately 44% seen once. The specimen was peripheral blood or thyroid tissue (not recorded which). The receptors originated from a woman aged 18 to 35 with Graves' hyperthyroidism. Each CDR3 is given with its conserved first and last residue. Each record gives: CDR3 protein, V gene, J gene.

CASSLTGTGGEAFF	TRBV7-3	TRBJ1-1
CSARDTGGAYGYTF	TRBV20-1	TRBJ1-2
CASSHGLAASNTGELFF	TRBV6-5	TRBJ2-2
CATSRDRGDNEKLFF	TRBV15	TRBJ1-4
CASSLVRGPEGYTF	TRBV7-2	TRBJ1-2
CASSAGGMKEKLFF	TRBV18	TRBJ1-4
CASGHPDRESTGAFF	TRBV12-5	TRBJ1-1
CASSGSTQRNTDTQYF	TRBV9	TRBJ2-3
CASSIPGQGSNQPQHF	TRBV19	TRBJ1-5
CASSQETSGRFYEQYF	TRBV19	TRBJ2-7
CASSPRTANSPLHF	TRBV5-1	TRBJ1-6
CSVERVGQETQYF	TRBV29-1	TRBJ2-5
CAISETGGRETQYF	TRBV10-3	TRBJ2-5
CASSQETATNEKLFF	TRBV4-2	TRBJ1-4
CASSLASRLLESQGGYTF	TRBV5-1	TRBJ1-2
CASRRKDQPQHF	TRBV6-5	TRBJ1-5
CASSLGTSGTPGQETQHF	TRBV7-9	TRBJ1-5
CASSLAGQNTEAFF	TRBV7-6	TRBJ1-1
CASSHDGPVTEAFF	TRBV4-2	TRBJ1-1
CSLSARNTEAFF	TRBV20-1	TRBJ1-1
CASSVDWEGGTEAFF	TRBV9	TRBJ1-1
CASSRLAGDKNIQYF	TRBV2	TRBJ2-4